These T cell receptor beta chains were read from a single sample in a study of T-cell reconstitution after alpha-beta-depleted transplantation in children. TCRdb re-called the PCR reads with MiXCR, one entry per CDR3 protein. The table has 600,000 to 700,000 distinct CDR3 sequences, about an eighth seen once. The sequenced sample was PBMCs, obtained before TCRalphabeta/CD19-depleted stem cell transplant. The receptors derive from a girl aged 2-10 years with congenital amegakaryocytic thrombocytopenia, due to receive a stem cell transplant. The CDR3 runs from the conserved cysteine through the conserved F or W. D genes are given only for firm matches. Clone size, where shown, is once, few, many, or a class for clones that have expanded.

TRBV7-9,.,few,TRBJ2-1,CASTLGTPLWGEQFF,TGTGCCAGCACACTCGGGACGCCCTTATGGGGTGAGCAGTTCTTC
TRBV28,.,.,TRBJ2-7,CASSLEVAHIYEQYF,TGTGCCAGCAGTTTAGAGGTAGCCCATATCTACGAGCAGTACTTC
TRBV4-1,.,few,TRBJ2-7,CASSQDHVSYEASNYEQYF,TGCGCCAGCAGCCAAGATCACGTTTCTTATGAAGCTAGCAACTACGAGCAGTACTTC
TRBV29-1,.,many,TRBJ1-2,CSAPGGSLSNYGYTF,TGCAGCGCCCCGGGGGGGAGTCTTTCTAACTATGGCTACACCTTC
TRBV11-2,.,.,TRBJ2-7,CASSLDTGAHYEQYF,TGTGCCAGCAGCCTGGACACAGGAGCTCACTACGAGCAGTACTTC
TRBV6-5,TRBD1,many,TRBJ1-5,CASSYSRQGGQPQHF,TGTGCCAGCAGTTACTCGCGACAGGGAGGTCAGCCCCAGCATTTT
TRBV27,TRBD1,many,TRBJ1-4,CASSPTGFETNEKLFF,TGTGCCAGCAGCCCGACAGGGTTCGAGACTAATGAAAAACTGTTTTTT
TRBV7-6,TRBD2,many,TRBJ2-3,CASSLVPSGVTDTQYF,TGTGCCAGCAGCTTAGTACCTAGCGGGGTCACAGATACGCAGTATTTT
TRBV11-1,.,.,TRBJ1-3,CASSPGLIQELSGNTIYF,TGTGCCAGCAGCCCCGGACTTATACAGGAACTATCTGGAAACACCATATATTTT
TRBV7-1,TRBD2,few,TRBJ2-1,CASSSLAGRVRDEQFF,TGTGCCAGCAGCTCTCTAGCGGGAAGGGTCAGGGATGAGCAGTTCTTC
TRBV5-1,.,many,TRBJ2-5,CASSLWFTGLETQYF,TGCGCCAGCAGCTTGTGGTTTACAGGGTTGGAGACCCAGTACTTC
TRBV6-5,.,many,TRBJ1-5,CASSYTTGNQPQHF,TGTGCCAGCAGTTACACCACGGGCAATCAGCCCCAGCATTTT
TRBV27,TRBD1,.,TRBJ2-3,CASRLTGKEDTQYF,TGTGCCAGCAGATTGACAGGGAAAGAAGATACGCAGTATTTT
TRBV20-1,.,many,TRBJ1-5,CSARNSNQPQHF,TGCAGTGCTAGAAACAGCAATCAGCCCCAGCATTTT
TRBV4-1,.,many,TRBJ1-2,CASSQGDRPPRGYTF,TGCGCCAGCAGCCAAGGTGATCGACCACCGCGGGGGTACACCTTC
TRBV18,.,.,TRBJ2-5,CASSPRGKQETQYF,TGTGCCAGCTCACCACGCGGGAAACAAGAGACCCAGTACTTC
TRBV4-1,TRBD1,.,TRBJ2-7,CASSQWGQGLYEQYF,TGCGCCAGCAGCCAATGGGGACAGGGATTATACGAGCAGTACTTC
TRBV3-1,.,few,TRBJ2-1,CASSQDPGRQFF,TGTGCCAGCAGCCAAGATCCCGGTAGGCAGTTCTTC
TRBV7-2,TRBD1,many,TRBJ2-7,CASSPPDQVGQLYEQYF,TGTGCCAGCAGCCCCCCGGATCAGGTGGGACAGCTCTACGAGCAGTACTTC
TRBV4-1,TRBD1,.,TRBJ1-6,CASSQAQRDRNSPLHF,TGCGCCAGCAGCCAAGCTCAAAGGGACAGGAATTCACCCCTCCACTTT
TRBV20-1,.,few,TRBJ1-3,CSASIALGRAPGNTIYF,TGCAGTGCTAGCATTGCCTTAGGCAGGGCGCCTGGAAACACCATATATTTT
TRBV29-1,.,few,TRBJ2-1,CSVQDYHNEQFF,TGCAGCGTTCAGGACTACCATAATGAGCAGTTCTTC